These 23 T cell receptor beta chains came from one sample sequenced in a study of blood T cell dynamics during melanoma immunotherapy. Documented time point: pre-treatment baseline. Here immunoSEQ multiplex PCR was the method, and the copy in TCRdb shows in-frame clones only, minus some. Of some 9,300 clones detected, approximately 90% appear once; the ten largest clones hold more than 25%. Source: blood, taken from a patient treated with checkpoint blockade. The receptors derive from a human donor with melanoma.

V and J are TRBV7-9 and TRBJ2-7, with D possibly being TRBD2 (7 bases). The germline V and J ends were trimmed by 5 bases and 5 bases, with 19 bases remaining between them. The germline CDR1 and CDR2 sequences are SEHNR and FQNEAQ (reference sequence). The CDR3 length is 15 residues. The CDR3 nucleotides read TGTGCCAGCAGCCCTATGGGGGGGCGGGACCACGAGCAGTACTTC. Amino acid sequence: CASSPMGGRDHEQYF.

The chain carries TRBV11-2 and TRBJ1-5; tentatively, D is TRBD1 (6 bases). The V gene lost 5 bases and the J gene lost 2 bases, with 13 bases spanning the gap. The CDR3 has 15 residues. CDR1 SGHAT and CDR2 FQNNGV come from the germline V gene. DNA for the CDR3: TGTGCCAGCAGCCCGAAGGGGGGATGCAATCAGCCCCAGCATTTT. Its protein is CASSPKGGCNQPQHF. The variable domain in full, completed from reference TRBV11-2 and TRBJ1-5, reads EAGVAQSPRYKIIEKRQSVAFWCNPISGHATLYWYQQILGQGPKLLIQFQNNGVVDDSQLPKDRFSAERLKGVDSTLKIQPAKLEDSAVYLCASSPKGGCNQPQHFGDGTRLSIL.

The chain recombines TRBV2 with TRBJ1-1, with D maybe TRBD1 (5 bases). From germline, CDR1 is SNHLY and CDR2 FYNNEI. This CDR3 region has 16 residues. The V end lost 5 bases, the J end lost 1 base, and 17 bases lay between the germline ends. The CDR3 sequence: CASSPRRGFGNTEAFF. The CDR3 DNA follows: TGTGCCAGCAGTCCACGCCGGGGGTTTGGGAACACTGAAGCTTTCTTT.

CDR3 DNA sequence: TGCGCCAGCAGCTTGACTAGCGGTACGCAGTATTTT. It translates to CASSLTSGTQYF. The chain couples TRBV4-1 to TRBJ2-3, with TRBD2 matching over 9 bases. CDR1 and CDR2 (germline): MGHRA, YSYEKL. The V and J ends lost 5 bases and 8 bases, in that order; junction bases with no gene match: 2. The CDR3 extends over 12 amino acids.

The chain combines TRBV5-6 with TRBJ2-5, with D maybe TRBD2 (5 bases). The J call may be wrong; the DNA end is better matched by TRBJ2-7. This CDR3 is 13 amino acids long. Germline CDR1 reads SGHDT; CDR2 reads YYEEEE. CDR3 nucleotide sequence: TGTGCCAGCAGCTGGGGAGCCGGGTACGAGCAGTACTTC. It translates to CASSWGAGYEQYF.

The chain combines TRBV19 with TRBJ1-1, with no clear D. CDR1 and CDR2 from the germline V gene are LNHDA and SQIVND (reference sequence). The CDR3 length is 14 residues. Trimming pared 5 bases from V and 0 bases from J, leaving 10 bases between. The CDR3 reads CASSLYAMNTEAFF. DNA of the CDR3: TGTGCCAGTAGTCTCTACGCCATGAACACTGAAGCTTTCTTT.

The chain is built from TRBV15 and TRBJ2-5; no firm D call. The DNA end favors TRBJ2-7, so the J call may be wrong. CDR3 size: 14 residues. Germline loops: CDR1 LNHNV, CDR2 YYDKDF (reference sequence). The chain's CDR3 is CATSRGRPSYEQYF. The DNA of the CDR3 is TGTGCCACCAGCAGAGGTAGGCCGAGCTACGAGCAGTACTTC.

This chain joins TRBV29-1 and TRBJ2-3; no clear D. From germline, CDR1 is SQVTM and CDR2 ANQGSEA. The V gene lost 7 bases and the J gene lost 5 bases, with 13 bases spanning the gap. CDR3 size: 12 residues. CDR3 sequence (DNA): TGCAGCGCCGGTGGCCCTGAAGATACGCAGTATTTT. Translated, it gives CSAGGPEDTQYF.

The rearrangement uses TRBV6-1 and TRBJ1-2; D not certain. Germline values: CDR1 MNHNS, CDR2 SASEGT. V was cut by 4 bases and J by 0 bases, with 9 bases left in between. The CDR3 spans 14 residues. CDR3 in amino acids: CASSGTTSNYGYTF. CDR3 nucleotide sequence: TGTGCCAGCAGTGGGACGACCTCTAACTATGGCTACACCTTC.

This clone was detected a few times. The chain couples TRBV7-9 to TRBJ1-1, with D perhaps TRBD1 (5 bases). Germline CDR1 reads SEHNR; CDR2 reads FQNEAQ (reference sequence). The CDR3 extends over 12 amino acids. V gave up 5 bases and J gave up 7 bases, with 11 bases separating them. Written as DNA, the CDR3 is TGTGCCAGCAGCGACCGGGACGGTGAAGCTTTCTTT. Its protein is CASSDRDGEAFF.

This chain connects TRBV5-1 to TRBJ2-7; no clear D gene. The length of the CDR3 is 13 residues. V lost 0 bases and J lost 4, with 8 bases in between. The germline CDR1 and CDR2 sequences are SGHRS and YFSETQ. The CDR3 region is CASSLGVRYEQYF. CDR3 DNA sequence: TGCGCCAGCAGCTTGGGGGTAAGATACGAGCAGTACTTC.

The chain joins TRBV5-6 to TRBJ1-4; TRBD1 agrees at 8 bases. Germline V gene data show CDR1 as SGHDT and CDR2 as YYEEEE. The CDR3 loop spans 16 amino acids. After removal of 2 bases from V and 6 bases from J, the junction contained 9 bases not matched to a gene. The CDR3 spells CASSLRMAGGHEKLFF. The DNA of the CDR3 is TGTGCCAGCAGCTTAAGAATGGCAGGGGGCCATGAAAAACTGTTTTTT.

V usage is TRBV14 and J usage is TRBJ2-5; D gene uncertain. This CDR3 is 12 amino acids long. The ends were cut back, 4 bases at V and 7 bases at J, with 10 bases in the middle. The germline gives CDR1 SGHDN, CDR2 FVKESK. DNA for the CDR3: TGTGCCAGCAGCCTACAGTGGGGGACCCAGTACTTC. Its translation is CASSLQWGTQYF.

This clone was observed a handful of times. This chain connects TRBV11-3 to TRBJ2-3, with 9 bases identical to TRBD2. The J segment lost 2 bases and the V segment lost 5 bases, leaving 2 bases of the junction unmatched. Germline lookup yields CDR1 SGHNT and CDR2 YENEEA. This CDR3 is 14 amino acids long. CDR3: CASSPSGATDTQYF. CDR3 bases: TGTGCCAGCAGCCCTAGCGGGGCCACAGATACGCAGTATTTT. The complete variable domain, with remaining parts taken from reference TRBV11-3 and TRBJ2-3, reads EAGVVQSPRYKIIEKKQPVAFWCNPISGHNTLYWYLQNLGQGPELLIRYENEEAVDDSQLPKDRFSAERLKGVDSTLKIQPAELGDSAVYLCASSPSGATDTQYFGPGTRLTVL.

This clone was seen only once. The chain uses TRBV4-1 and TRBJ2-5; 8 positions agree with TRBD1. CDR1 is MGHRA and CDR2 is YSYEKL in the germline V gene. The CDR3 sequence is 15 residues long. Germline trimming cut 1 base from V and 5 bases from J; bases unmatched to any gene: 6. CDR3 bases: TGCGCCAGCAGCCAAGGCAGGGGGCGATGGGAGACCCAGTACTTC. It yields the protein CASSQGRGRWETQYF.

The V gene is TRBV7-9, the J gene TRBJ2-2, with 9 nucleotides matching TRBD2. The J segment lost 0 bases and the V segment lost 11 bases, leaving 7 bases of the junction unmatched. This CDR3 is built from 15 residues. The germline CDR1 and CDR2 sequences are SEHNR and FQNEAQ (reference sequence). This chain's CDR3 is CAQQVAGANTGELFF. CDR3 nucleotides: TGTGCCCAGCAGGTAGCGGGAGCGAACACCGGGGAGCTGTTTTTT. Using reference TRBV7-9 and TRBJ2-2 for the parts outside the CDR3, the full variable domain is DTGVSQNPRHKITKRGQNVTFRCDPISEHNRLYWYRQTLGQGPEFLTYFQNEAQLEKSRLLSDRFSAERPKGSFSTLEIQRTEQGDSAMYLCAQQVAGANTGELFFGEGSRLTVL.

This chain joins TRBV6-1 and TRBJ2-3, with TRBD2 matching over 8 bases. V lost 6 bases to trimming and J lost 5 bases; unmatched junction nucleotides: 10. The CDR3 extends over 15 amino acids. In germline, CDR1 is MNHNS, CDR2 SASEGT. The CDR3 nucleotides are TGTGCCAGCAGCCAGACTAGCGAATGGGTAGATACGCAGTATTTT. Translated: CASSQTSEWVDTQYF.

The chain couples TRBV5-1 to TRBJ1-2; 8 bases fit TRBD1. The germline CDR1 and CDR2 sequences are SGHRS and YFSETQ. This CDR3 is built from 13 residues. The V gene end was trimmed by 4 bases and the J gene end by 8 bases; junction bases not matched to a gene: 7. This CDR3 reads CASSTGQGWGYTF. The DNA of the CDR3 is TGCGCCAGCAGCACCGGACAGGGTTGGGGCTACACCTTC.

This clone was detected only once. The V and J genes are TRBV7-3 and TRBJ1-2; D call uncertain. Deletions cut 5 bases from V and 2 bases from J, with 9 bases between. Germline V gene data show CDR1 as SGHTA and CDR2 as FQGTGA. The CDR3 covers 13 residues. The CDR3 nucleotides are TGTGCCAGCAGCCCCGGGGTAAACTATGGCTACACCTTC. Translating it yields CASSPGVNYGYTF.

The rearrangement uses TRBV28 and TRBJ2-4, with unresolved D. This CDR3 spans 16 amino acids. Per the germline V gene, CDR1 is MDHEN and CDR2 is SYDVKM. V was cut by 6 bases and J by 0 bases, with 15 bases left in between. CDR3 sequence: CASSPLGNIAKNIQYF. The CDR3 nucleotides are TGTGCCAGCAGCCCCTTAGGGAATATAGCCAAAAACATTCAGTACTTC.

This chain joins TRBV5-6 and TRBJ1-6; 8 bases map to TRBD1. CDR1 and CDR2 from the germline V gene are SGHDT and YYEEEE. The CDR3 extends over 14 amino acids. With 4 bases clipped from V and 6 bases from J, the junction kept 3 bases outside the gene matches. CDR3 loop: CASSLDRANSPLHF. The CDR3 DNA reads as TGTGCCAGCAGCCTGGACAGGGCTAATTCACCCCTCCACTTT. The full variable domain, its missing parts supplied by reference TRBV5-6 and TRBJ1-6, is DAGVTQSPTHLIKTRGQQVTLRCSPKSGHDTVSWYQQALGQGPQFIFQYYEEEERQRGNFPDRFSGHQFPNYSSELNVNALLLGDSALYLCASSLDRANSPLHFGNGTRLTVT.

The chain couples TRBV7-3 to TRBJ2-1; 7 bases agree with TRBD2. The length of the CDR3 is 15 residues. CDR1 and CDR2 from the germline V gene are SGHTA and FQGTGA. The trim removed 4 bases at V and 6 bases at J, leaving 9 bases unmatched. The CDR3 sequence is CASSWGGASGNEQFF. The DNA for the CDR3 is TGTGCCAGCAGCTGGGGTGGGGCTAGCGGCAATGAGCAGTTCTTC. The variable domain in full, completed from reference TRBV7-3 and TRBJ2-1, reads GAGVSQTPSNKVTEKGKYVELRCDPISGHTALYWYRQSLGQGPEFLIYFQGTGAADDSGLPNDRFFAVRPEGSVSTLKIQRTERGDSAVYLCASSWGGASGNEQFFGPGTRLTVL.

The V and J genes are TRBV21-1 and TRBJ2-7; the table's D call, TRBD2, was not checked against the DNA. TRBV21-1 is a pseudogene. CDR3 length equals 15 residues. The CDR3 nucleotides are TGTGCCAGCACCCCCCGGGGGGTCCCAGACGTCGAGCAGTACTTC. This gives the protein CASTPRGVPDVEQYF.